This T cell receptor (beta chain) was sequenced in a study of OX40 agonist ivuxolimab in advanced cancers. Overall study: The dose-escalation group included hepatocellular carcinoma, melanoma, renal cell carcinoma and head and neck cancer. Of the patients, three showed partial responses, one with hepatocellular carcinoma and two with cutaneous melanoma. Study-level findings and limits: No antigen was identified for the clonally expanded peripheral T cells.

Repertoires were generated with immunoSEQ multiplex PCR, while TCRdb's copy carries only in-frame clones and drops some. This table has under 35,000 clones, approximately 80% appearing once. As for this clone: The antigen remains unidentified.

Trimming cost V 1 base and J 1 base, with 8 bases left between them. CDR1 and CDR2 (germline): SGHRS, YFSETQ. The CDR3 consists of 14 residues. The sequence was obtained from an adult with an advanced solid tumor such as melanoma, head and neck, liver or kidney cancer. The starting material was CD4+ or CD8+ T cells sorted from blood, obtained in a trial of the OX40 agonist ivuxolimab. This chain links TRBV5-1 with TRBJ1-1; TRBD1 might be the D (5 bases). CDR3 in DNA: TGCGCCAGCAGCTTGCGGGGCACGAACACTGAAGCTTTCTTT. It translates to CASSLRGTNTEAFF.